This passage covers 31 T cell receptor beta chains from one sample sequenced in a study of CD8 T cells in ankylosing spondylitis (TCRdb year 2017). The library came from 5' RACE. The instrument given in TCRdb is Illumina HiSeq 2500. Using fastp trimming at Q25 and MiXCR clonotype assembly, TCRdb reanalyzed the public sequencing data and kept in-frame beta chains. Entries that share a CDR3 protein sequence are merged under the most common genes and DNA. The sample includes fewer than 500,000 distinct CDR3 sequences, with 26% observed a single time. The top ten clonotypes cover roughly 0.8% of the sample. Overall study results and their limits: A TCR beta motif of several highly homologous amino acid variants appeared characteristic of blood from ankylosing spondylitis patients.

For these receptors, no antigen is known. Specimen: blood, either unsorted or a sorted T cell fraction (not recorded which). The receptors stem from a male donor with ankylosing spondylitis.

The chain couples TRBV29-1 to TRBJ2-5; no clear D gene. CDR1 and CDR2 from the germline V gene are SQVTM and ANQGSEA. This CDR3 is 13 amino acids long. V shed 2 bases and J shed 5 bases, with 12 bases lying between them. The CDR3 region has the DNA TGCAGCGTTGAATCGTACAGTGGGGAGACCCAGTACTTC. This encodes CSVESYSGETQYF.

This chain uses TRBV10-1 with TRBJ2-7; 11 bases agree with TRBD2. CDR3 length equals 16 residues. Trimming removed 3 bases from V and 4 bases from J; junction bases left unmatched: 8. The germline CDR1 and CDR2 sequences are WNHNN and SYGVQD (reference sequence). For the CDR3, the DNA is TGCGCCAGCAGTGACTCCGGGACTAGCGGCGAATACGAGCAGTACGTC. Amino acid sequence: CASSDSGTSGEYEQYV.

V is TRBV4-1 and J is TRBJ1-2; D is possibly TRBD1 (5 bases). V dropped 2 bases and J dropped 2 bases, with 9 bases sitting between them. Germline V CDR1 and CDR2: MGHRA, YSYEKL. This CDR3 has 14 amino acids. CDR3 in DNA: TGCGCCAGCAGCCAAACCCGGGACAACTATGGCTACACCTTC. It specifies CASSQTRDNYGYTF.

Written as DNA, the CDR3 is TGTGCCAGCAGCTCCGCCAATCTGGACAATGAGCAGTTCTTC. It specifies CASSSANLDNEQFF. This sequence joins TRBV7-2 and TRBJ2-1; D remains ambiguous. Trimming stripped 4 bases from V and 5 bases from J, with 12 bases between. Germline CDR1 is SGHTA and CDR2 is FQGNSA. The CDR3 sequence is 14 residues long.

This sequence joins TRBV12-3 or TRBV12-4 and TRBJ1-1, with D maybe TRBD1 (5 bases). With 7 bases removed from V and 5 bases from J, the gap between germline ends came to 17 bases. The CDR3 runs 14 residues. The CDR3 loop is CASTLSGGGTEAFF. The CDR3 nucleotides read TGTGCCAGCACCCTCTCGGGGGGTGGTACTGAAGCTTTCTTT.

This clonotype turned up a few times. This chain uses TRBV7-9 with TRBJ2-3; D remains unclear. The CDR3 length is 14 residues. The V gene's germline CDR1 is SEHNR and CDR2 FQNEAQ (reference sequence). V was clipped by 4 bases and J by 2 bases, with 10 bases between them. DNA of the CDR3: TGTGCCAGCAGCTCAGGACGGACCACAGATACGCAGTATTTT. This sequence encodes CASSSGRTTDTQYF.

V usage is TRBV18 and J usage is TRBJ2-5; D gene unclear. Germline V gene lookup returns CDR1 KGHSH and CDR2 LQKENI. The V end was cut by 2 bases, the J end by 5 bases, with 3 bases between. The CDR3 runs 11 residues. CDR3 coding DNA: TGTGCCAGCTCACCAATGGAGACCCAGTACTTC. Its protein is CASSPMETQYF. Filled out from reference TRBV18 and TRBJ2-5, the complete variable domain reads NAGVMQNPRHLVRRRGQEARLRCSPMKGHSHVYWYRQLPEEGLKFMVYLQKENIIDESGMPKERFSAEFPKEGPSILRIQQVVRGDSAAYFCASSPMETQYFGPGTRLLVL.

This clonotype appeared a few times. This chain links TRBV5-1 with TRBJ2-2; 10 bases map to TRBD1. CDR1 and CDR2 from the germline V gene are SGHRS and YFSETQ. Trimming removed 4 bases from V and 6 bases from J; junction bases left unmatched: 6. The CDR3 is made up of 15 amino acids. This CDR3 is CASSPDRGRPGELFF. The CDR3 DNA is TGCGCCAGCAGCCCCGACAGGGGGCGACCCGGGGAGCTGTTTTTT. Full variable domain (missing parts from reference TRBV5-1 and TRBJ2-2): KAGVTQTPRYLIKTRGQQVTLSCSPISGHRSVSWYQQTPGQGLQFLFEYFSETQRNKGNFPGRFSGRQFSNSRSEMNVSTLELGDSALYLCASSPDRGRPGELFFGEGSRLTVL.

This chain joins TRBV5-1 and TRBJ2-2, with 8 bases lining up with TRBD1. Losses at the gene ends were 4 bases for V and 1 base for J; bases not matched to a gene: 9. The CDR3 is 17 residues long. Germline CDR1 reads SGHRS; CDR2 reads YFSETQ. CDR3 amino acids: CASSHLLGTGNTGELFF. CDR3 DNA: TGCGCCAGCAGCCACCTACTAGGGACAGGGAACACCGGGGAGCTGTTTTTT.

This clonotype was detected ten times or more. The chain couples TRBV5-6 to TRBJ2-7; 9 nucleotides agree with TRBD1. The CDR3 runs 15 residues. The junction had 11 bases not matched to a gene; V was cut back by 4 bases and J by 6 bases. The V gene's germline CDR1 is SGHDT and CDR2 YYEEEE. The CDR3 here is CASSGGTGWGGEQYV. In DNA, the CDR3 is TGTGCCAGCAGCGGAGGGACAGGGTGGGGAGGCGAGCAGTACGTC.

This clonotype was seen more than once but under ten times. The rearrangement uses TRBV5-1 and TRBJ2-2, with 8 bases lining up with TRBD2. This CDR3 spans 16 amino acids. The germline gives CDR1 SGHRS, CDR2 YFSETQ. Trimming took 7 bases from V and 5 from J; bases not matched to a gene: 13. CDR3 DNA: TGCGCCAGCTCCGAACCGGGACTAGGAATTACCGGGGAGCTGTTTTTT. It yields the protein CASSEPGLGITGELFF.

CDR3 DNA: TGTGCCAGCAGCTTAGTAGGAGGGGACCCCTCTGGAAACACCATATATTTT. Amino acid sequence: CASSLVGGDPSGNTIYF. The genes are TRBV7-2 and TRBJ1-3; possible D gene TRBD1, 5 bases. The CDR3 is 17 residues long. The V gene's germline CDR1 is SGHTA and CDR2 FQGNSA. The V end was cut by 1 base, the J end by 0 bases, with 13 bases between.

The CDR3 DNA follows: TGTGCCAGCACCTCCCGTGGGGCGGGGGACTTACAAGAGACCCAGTACTTC. Amino acid sequence: CASTSRGAGDLQETQYF. J is TRBJ2-5 and V is TRBV6-1; 7 bases align to TRBD2. There are 17 residues in the CDR3. After removal of 7 bases from V and 2 bases from J, the junction contained 16 bases not matched to a gene. Per the germline V gene, CDR1 is MNHNS and CDR2 is SASEGT.

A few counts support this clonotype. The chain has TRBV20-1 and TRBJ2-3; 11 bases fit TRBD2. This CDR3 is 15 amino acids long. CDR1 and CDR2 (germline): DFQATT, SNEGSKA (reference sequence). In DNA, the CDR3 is TGCAGCACCGTAGCGGGAGGGCCAGGTACAGATACGCAGTATTTT. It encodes CSTVAGGPGTDTQYF.

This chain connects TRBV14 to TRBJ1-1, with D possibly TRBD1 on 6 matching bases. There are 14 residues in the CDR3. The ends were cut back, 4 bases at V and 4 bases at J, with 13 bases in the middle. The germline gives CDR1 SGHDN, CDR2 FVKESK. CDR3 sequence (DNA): TGTGCCAGCAGCCTCCTCCAAGGGGGCACTGAAGCTTTCTTT. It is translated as CASSLLQGGTEAFF.

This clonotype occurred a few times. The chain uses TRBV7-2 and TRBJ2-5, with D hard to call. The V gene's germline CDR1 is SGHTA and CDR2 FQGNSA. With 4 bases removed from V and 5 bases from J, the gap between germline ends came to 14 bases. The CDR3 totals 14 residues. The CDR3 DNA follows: TGTGCCAGCAGCTCTTCTCGGGCTGGGGAGACCCAGTACTTC. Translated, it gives CASSSSRAGETQYF.

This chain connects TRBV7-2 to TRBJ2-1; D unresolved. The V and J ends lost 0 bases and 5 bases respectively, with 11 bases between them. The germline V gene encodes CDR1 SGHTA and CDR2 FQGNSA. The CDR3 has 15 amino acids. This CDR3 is CASSLALSPNNEQFF. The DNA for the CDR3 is TGTGCCAGCAGCTTAGCTTTAAGCCCCAACAATGAGCAGTTCTTC.

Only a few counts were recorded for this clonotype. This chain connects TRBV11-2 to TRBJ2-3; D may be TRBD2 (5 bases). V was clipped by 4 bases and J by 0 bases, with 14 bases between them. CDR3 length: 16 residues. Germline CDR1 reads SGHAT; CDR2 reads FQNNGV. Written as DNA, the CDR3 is TGTGCCAGCAGCTCCGGGAATGGCCCTAGCACAGATACGCAGTATTTT. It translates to CASSSGNGPSTDTQYF.

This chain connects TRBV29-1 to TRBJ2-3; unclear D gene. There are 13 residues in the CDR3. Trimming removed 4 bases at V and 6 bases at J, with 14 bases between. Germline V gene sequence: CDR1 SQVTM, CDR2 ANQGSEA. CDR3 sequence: CSVGGTASDTQYF. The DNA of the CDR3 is TGCAGCGTTGGGGGAACAGCGTCTGATACGCAGTATTTT.

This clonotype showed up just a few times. The chain's CDR3 is CASRDPGTGGYEQYF. DNA of the CDR3: TGTGCCAGCAGAGATCCCGGGACAGGGGGCTACGAGCAGTACTTC. This chain uses TRBV2 with TRBJ2-7; 11 nucleotides line up with TRBD1. The CDR3 runs to 15 residues. The germline gives CDR1 SNHLY, CDR2 FYNNEI. J gave up 3 bases and V 6 bases, and 7 bases lay outside the gene matches.

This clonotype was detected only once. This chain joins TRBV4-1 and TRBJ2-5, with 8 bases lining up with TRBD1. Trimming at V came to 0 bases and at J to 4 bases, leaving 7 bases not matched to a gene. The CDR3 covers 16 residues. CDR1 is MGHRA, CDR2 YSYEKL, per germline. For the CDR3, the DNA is TGCGCCAGCAGCCAAGAATTGGCAGGGGGCCCAGAGACCCAGTACTTC. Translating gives CASSQELAGGPETQYF.

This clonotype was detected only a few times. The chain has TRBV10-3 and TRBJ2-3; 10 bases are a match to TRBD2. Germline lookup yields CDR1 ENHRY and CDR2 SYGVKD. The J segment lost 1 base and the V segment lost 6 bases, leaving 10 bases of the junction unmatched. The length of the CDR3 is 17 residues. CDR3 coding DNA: TGTGCCATCAGCGATCCTAGCGGGAGTGGGGGCACAGATACGCAGTATTTT. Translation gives CAISDPSGSGGTDTQYF.

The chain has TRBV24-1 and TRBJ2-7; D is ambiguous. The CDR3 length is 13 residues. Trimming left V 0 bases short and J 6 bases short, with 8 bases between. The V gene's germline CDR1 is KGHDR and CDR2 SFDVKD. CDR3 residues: CATSDLTFGEQYF. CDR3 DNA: TGTGCCACCAGTGATTTGACGTTCGGCGAGCAGTACTTC.

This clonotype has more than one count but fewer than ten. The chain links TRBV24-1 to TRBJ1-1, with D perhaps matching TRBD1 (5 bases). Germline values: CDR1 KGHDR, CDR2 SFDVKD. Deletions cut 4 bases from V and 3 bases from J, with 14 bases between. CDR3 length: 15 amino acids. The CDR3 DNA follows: TGTGCCACCAGTGACCCTAGAGGGGCAGACACTGAAGCTTTCTTT. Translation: CATSDPRGADTEAFF.

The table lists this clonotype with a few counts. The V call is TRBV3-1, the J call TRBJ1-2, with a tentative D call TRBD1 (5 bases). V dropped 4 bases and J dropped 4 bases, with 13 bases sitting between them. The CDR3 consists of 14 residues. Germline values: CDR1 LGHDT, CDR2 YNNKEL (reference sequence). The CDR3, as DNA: TGTGCCAGCAGCCTGACAGAAGCCCTCTATGGCTACACCTTC. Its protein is CASSLTEALYGYTF.

CDR3 region: CSASPIGGGGFSLYGYTF. CDR3 sequence (DNA): TGCAGTGCTAGTCCCATAGGGGGCGGAGGGTTCAGCCTCTATGGCTACACCTTC. This rearrangement joins TRBV20-1 to TRBJ1-2; 7 bases map to TRBD1. The CDR3 length is 18 residues. The ends lost 3 bases at V and 4 bases at J; junction bases unmatched: 20. Germline CDR1 DFQATT, CDR2 SNEGSKA (reference sequence).

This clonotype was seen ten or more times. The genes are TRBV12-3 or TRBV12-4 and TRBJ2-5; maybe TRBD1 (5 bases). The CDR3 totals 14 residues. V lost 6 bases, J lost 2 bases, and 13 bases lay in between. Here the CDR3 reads CASSSDRQQETQYF. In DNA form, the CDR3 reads TGTGCCAGCAGCTCTGACAGACAACAAGAGACCCAGTACTTC.

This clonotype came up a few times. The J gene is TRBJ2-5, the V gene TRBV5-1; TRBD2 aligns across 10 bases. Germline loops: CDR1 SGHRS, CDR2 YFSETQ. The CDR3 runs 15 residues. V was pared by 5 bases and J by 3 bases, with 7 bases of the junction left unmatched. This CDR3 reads CASSWASGSEETQYF. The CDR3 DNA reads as TGCGCCAGCAGTTGGGCTAGCGGGAGTGAAGAGACCCAGTACTTC. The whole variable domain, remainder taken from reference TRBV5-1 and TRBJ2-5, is KAGVTQTPRYLIKTRGQQVTLSCSPISGHRSVSWYQQTPGQGLQFLFEYFSETQRNKGNFPGRFSGRQFSNSRSEMNVSTLELGDSALYLCASSWASGSEETQYFGPGTRLLVL.

CDR3 DNA sequence: TGTGCCAGCAGCCTACAACAGGGGCCCCAGTACTTC. It yields the protein CASSLQQGPQYF. V usage is TRBV3-1 and J usage is TRBJ2-5, with 7 bases matching TRBD1. Germline V gives CDR1 LGHDT, CDR2 YNNKEL (reference sequence). The CDR3 spans 12 residues. J lost 9 bases, V lost 4 bases, and 5 bases had no gene match.

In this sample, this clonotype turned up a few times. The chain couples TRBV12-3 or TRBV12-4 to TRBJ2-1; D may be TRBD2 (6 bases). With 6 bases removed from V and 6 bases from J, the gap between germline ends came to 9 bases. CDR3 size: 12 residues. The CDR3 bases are TGTGCCAGCAGATATAGCGGCAATGAGCAGTTCTTC. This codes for CASRYSGNEQFF.

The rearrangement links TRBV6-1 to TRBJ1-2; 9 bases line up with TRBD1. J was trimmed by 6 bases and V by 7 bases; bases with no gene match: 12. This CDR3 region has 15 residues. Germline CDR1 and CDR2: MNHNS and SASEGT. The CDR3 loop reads CASIQPGQGIHGYTF. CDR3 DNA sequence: TGTGCCAGCATCCAACCGGGACAGGGAATCCATGGCTACACCTTC.